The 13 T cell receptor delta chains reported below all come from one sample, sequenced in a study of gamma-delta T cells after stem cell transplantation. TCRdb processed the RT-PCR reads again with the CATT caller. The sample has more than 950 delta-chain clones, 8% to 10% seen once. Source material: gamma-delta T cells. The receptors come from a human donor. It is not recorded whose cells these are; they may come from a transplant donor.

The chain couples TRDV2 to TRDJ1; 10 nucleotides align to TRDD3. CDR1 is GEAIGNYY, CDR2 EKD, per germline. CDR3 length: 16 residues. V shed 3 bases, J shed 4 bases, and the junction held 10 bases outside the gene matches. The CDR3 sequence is CACDGLGDWVGDKLIF. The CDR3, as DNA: TGTGCCTGTGACGGACTGGGGGATTGGGTCGGCGATAAACTCATCTTT.

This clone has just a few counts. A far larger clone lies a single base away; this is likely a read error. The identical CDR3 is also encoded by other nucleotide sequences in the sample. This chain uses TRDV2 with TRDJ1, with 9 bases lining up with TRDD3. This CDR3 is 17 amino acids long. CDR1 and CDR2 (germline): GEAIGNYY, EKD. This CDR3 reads CACDTAEGDTYTDKLIF. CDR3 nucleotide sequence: TGCGCCTGTGACACCGCCGAGGGGGATACCTACACCGATAAACTCATCTTT.

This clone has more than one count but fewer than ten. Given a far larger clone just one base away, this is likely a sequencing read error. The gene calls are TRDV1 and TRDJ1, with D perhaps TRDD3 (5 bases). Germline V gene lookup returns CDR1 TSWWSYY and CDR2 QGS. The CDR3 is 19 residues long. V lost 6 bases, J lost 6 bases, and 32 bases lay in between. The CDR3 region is CALGIRGFIAWWKGHKLIF. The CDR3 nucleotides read TGTGCTCTTGGAATTAGGGGGTTCATTGCCTGGTGGAAGGGCCATAAACTCATCTTT.

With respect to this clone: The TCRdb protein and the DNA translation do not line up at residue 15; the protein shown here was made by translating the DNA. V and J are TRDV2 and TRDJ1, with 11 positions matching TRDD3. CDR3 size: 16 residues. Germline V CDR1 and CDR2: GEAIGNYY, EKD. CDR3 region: CACDTVGGYGTDKLTF. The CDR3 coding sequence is TGTGCCTGTGACACCGTTGGGGGATACGGGACCGATAAACTCACCTTT.

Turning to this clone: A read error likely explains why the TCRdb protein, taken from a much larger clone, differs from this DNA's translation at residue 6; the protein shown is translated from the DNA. The CDR3 spells CACDTRLTGDTHTDKLIF. Written as DNA, the CDR3 is TGTGCCTGTGACACTAGATTGACGGGGGATACGCACACCGATAAACTCATCTTT. The chain combines TRDV2 with TRDJ1; 10 bases are shared with TRDD3. The ends lost 1 base at V and 0 bases at J; junction bases unmatched: 10. The CDR3 is 18 amino acids. Germline CDR1 and CDR2: GEAIGNYY and EKD.

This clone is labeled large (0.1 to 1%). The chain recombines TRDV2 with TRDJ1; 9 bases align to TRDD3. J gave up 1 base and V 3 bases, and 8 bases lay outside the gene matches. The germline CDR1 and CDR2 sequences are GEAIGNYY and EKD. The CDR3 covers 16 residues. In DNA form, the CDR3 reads TGTGCCTGTGACTCCCTGGGGGATCCCCTCACCGATAAACTCATCTTT. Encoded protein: CACDSLGDPLTDKLIF.

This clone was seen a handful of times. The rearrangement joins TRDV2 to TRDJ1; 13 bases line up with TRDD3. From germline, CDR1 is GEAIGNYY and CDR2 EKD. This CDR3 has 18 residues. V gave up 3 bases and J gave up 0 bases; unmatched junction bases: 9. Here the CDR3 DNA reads TGTGCCTGTGACGCATTACTGGGGGATACGAAGGACACCGATAAACTCATCTTT. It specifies CACDALLGDTKDTDKLIF.

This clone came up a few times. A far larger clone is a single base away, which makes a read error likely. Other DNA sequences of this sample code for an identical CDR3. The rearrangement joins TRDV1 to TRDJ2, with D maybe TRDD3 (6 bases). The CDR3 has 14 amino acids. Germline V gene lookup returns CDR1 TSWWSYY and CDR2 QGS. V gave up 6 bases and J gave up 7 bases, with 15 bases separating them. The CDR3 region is CALGRGIGVAQLFF. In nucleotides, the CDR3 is TGTGCTCTTGGCCGAGGGATAGGAGTAGCACAACTCTTCTTT.

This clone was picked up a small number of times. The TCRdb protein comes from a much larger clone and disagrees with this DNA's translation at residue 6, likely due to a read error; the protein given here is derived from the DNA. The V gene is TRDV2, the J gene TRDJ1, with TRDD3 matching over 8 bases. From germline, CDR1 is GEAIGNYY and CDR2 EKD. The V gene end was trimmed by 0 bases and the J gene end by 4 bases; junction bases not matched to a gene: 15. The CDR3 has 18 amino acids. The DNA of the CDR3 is TGTGCCTGTGACACCGGCGCTGGGGGAACTCATCGGGGCGATAAACTCATCTTT. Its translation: CACDTGAGGTHRGDKLIF.

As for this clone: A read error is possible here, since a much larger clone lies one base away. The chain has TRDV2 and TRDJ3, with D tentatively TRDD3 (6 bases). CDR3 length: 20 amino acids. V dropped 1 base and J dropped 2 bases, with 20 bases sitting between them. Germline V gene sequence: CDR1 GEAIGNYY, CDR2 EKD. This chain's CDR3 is CACDTPGDHPSPWDTRQMFF. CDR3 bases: TGTGCCTGTGACACGCCGGGGGACCATCCAAGCCCCTGGGACACCCGACAGATGTTTTTC.

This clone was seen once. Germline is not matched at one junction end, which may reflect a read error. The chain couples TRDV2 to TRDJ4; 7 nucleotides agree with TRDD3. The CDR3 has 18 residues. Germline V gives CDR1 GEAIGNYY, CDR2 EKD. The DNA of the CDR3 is TGTGCCTGTGACACTGTCCGAACTGGGGTAGAGTTGGCCAGACGCCTGATCTTT. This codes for CACDTVRTGVELARRLIF.

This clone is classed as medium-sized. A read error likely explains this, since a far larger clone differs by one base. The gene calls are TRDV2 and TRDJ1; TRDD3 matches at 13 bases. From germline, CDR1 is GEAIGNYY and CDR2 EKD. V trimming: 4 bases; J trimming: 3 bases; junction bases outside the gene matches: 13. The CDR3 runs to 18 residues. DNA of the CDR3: TGTGCCTGTGATAGCATTCAAACTGGGGGATACGCTCCCGATAAACTCATCTTT. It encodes CACDSIQTGGYAPDKLIF.

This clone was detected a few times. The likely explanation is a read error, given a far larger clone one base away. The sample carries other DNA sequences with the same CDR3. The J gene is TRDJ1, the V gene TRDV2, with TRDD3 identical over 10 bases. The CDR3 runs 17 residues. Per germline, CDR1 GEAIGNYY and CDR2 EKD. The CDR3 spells CACDTVGGYADTDKLIF. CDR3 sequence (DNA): TGCGCCTGTGACACTGTCGGGGGATACGCGGACACCGATAAACTCATCTTT.